This T cell receptor beta chain was recorded in a study of control samples from healthy donors and cancer patients. The table came from immunoSEQ multiplex PCR; TCRdb's copy has only in-frame clones and leaves some out. The sample shows around 150,000 clones, 88% of them seen only once. Between the trimmed V and J ends, which lost 2 bases and 0 bases, there was a span of 11 bases. CDR1 and CDR2 (germline): MNHNS, SASEGT. The CDR3 has 15 amino acids. The rearrangement links TRBV6-1 to TRBJ2-7; D remains ambiguous. The source material was blood. This sequence originates from a young man in good health. The DNA for the CDR3 is TGTGCCAGCAGTGAACTCTTGGCAGCCTCCTACGAGCAGTACTTC. This codes for CASSELLAASYEQYF.